What follows describes a single TCR beta chain. Germline assignment: CDR1 SEHNR and CDR2 FQNEAQ (reference sequence). The J segment lost 3 bases and the V segment lost 5 bases, leaving 9 bases of the junction unmatched. The CDR3 spans 15 residues. As handled by the study authors: Estimated nucleated cell counts came from reference gene primer amplification. TCRdb keeps only in-frame clones here, not all; method: immunoSEQ multiplex PCR. V, J and clone size are taken as reported in that table, and D and trimming were inferred from the DNA itself. This repertoire shows 150,000 to 200,000 clones, roughly 90% found once; its top ten account for about 10%. This sample stems from a study of blood T cell repertoires in COVID-19. Study-wide background: The cDNA or gDNA used as material had been derived from T cells, B-cell-depleted T cells, or PBMCs.

Source material: peripheral blood. J is TRBJ1-1 and V is TRBV7-9; TRBD1 matches 7 bases. The clonotype comes from a woman in her fifties or sixties with COVID-19, enrolled during active disease. DNA of the CDR3: TGTGCCAGCAGCCGGAAGGGGGCAACGGACACTGAAGCTTTCTTT. This encodes CASSRKGATDTEAFF.